The rows below give T cell receptor beta chains drawn from one sample of a study of T cells in Graves' hyperthyroidism and ophthalmopathy. TCRdb processed the multiplex PCR reads anew with MiXCR; each CDR3 protein has one entry. The sample lists 600,000 to 650,000 distinct CDR3 sequences, 20% to 25% occurring once. The sequencing sample was made of blood. These receptors all come from a man aged 25-45 years with Graves' ophthalmopathy. The CDR3 runs from the conserved cysteine through the conserved F or W. D genes are given only for firm matches. Clone size, where shown, is once, few, many, or a class for clones that have expanded.

clone_size: .
d_call: .
v_call: TRBV30
j_call: TRBJ2-2
cdr3_nt: TGTGCCCGGCAAGAATCCGGGGAGCTGTTTTTT
cdr3_aa: CARQESGELFF

clone_size: .
d_call: .
v_call: TRBV5-6
j_call: TRBJ2-7
cdr3_nt: TGTGCCAGCAGCCCGGGAGCGACCACCTACGAGCAGTACTTC
cdr3_aa: CASSPGATTYEQYF

clone_size: few
d_call: .
v_call: TRBV12-3/TRBV12-4
j_call: TRBJ2-1
cdr3_nt: TGTGCCAGCAGTCAGCAAGTCTACAATGAGCAGTTCTTC
cdr3_aa: CASSQQVYNEQFF

clone_size: many
d_call: TRBD2
v_call: TRBV2
j_call: TRBJ2-3
cdr3_nt: TGTGCCAGCAGTGAGTCAAGCGGGAATAGAGATACGCAGTATTTT
cdr3_aa: CASSESSGNRDTQYF

clone_size: few
d_call: .
v_call: TRBV3-2
j_call: TRBJ1-5
cdr3_nt: TGTGCCAGCAGCCAGGGAGAGGGCATAAATCAGCCCCAGCATTTT
cdr3_aa: CASSQGEGINQPQHF

clone_size: many
d_call: .
v_call: TRBV3-1
j_call: TRBJ2-5
cdr3_nt: TGTGCCAGCAGCCAAGACAGTGGAGAGACCCAGTACTTC
cdr3_aa: CASSQDSGETQYF

clone_size: many
d_call: TRBD1
v_call: TRBV18
j_call: TRBJ1-2
cdr3_nt: TGTGCCAGCTCACCGGGACAGGGCGACGGCTACACCTTC
cdr3_aa: CASSPGQGDGYTF

clone_size: .
d_call: .
v_call: TRBV30
j_call: TRBJ2-2
cdr3_nt: TGTGCCTGGAGTGTTAACCACCTAAACACCGGGGAGCTGTTTTTT
cdr3_aa: CAWSVNHLNTGELFF

clone_size: .
d_call: .
v_call: TRBV6-5
j_call: TRBJ1-4
cdr3_nt: TGTGCCAGCAGTTACGCCAGAGGGGAAAAACTGTTTTTT
cdr3_aa: CASSYARGEKLFF

clone_size: .
d_call: TRBD1
v_call: TRBV18
j_call: TRBJ2-3
cdr3_nt: TGTGCCAGCTCACCAACCGGGACAGGGCACGGGGATACGCAGTATTTT
cdr3_aa: CASSPTGTGHGDTQYF

clone_size: many
d_call: .
v_call: TRBV18
j_call: TRBJ1-1
cdr3_nt: TGTGCCAGCTCACCACCGTCAGTGAACACTGAAGCTTTCTTT
cdr3_aa: CASSPPSVNTEAFF

clone_size: .
d_call: TRBD2
v_call: TRBV24-1
j_call: TRBJ2-3
cdr3_nt: TGTGCCACCAGCTTCCCGGGACTAGCGAGGGCAGATACGCAGTATTTT
cdr3_aa: CATSFPGLARADTQYF

clone_size: once
d_call: .
v_call: TRBV6-1
j_call: TRBJ2-2
cdr3_nt: TGTGCCAGCAGTACATGGGGCCGGGGCACCGGGGAGCTGTTTTTT
cdr3_aa: CASSTWGRGTGELFF

clone_size: many
d_call: .
v_call: TRBV29-1
j_call: TRBJ2-2
cdr3_nt: TGCAGCGTTGGGGGGACTCCCCCCGGAACCGGGGAGCTGTTTTTT
cdr3_aa: CSVGGTPPGTGELFF

clone_size: few
d_call: .
v_call: TRBV20-1
j_call: TRBJ2-3
cdr3_nt: TGCAGTGCCTGGGACTCATACACAGATACGCAGTATTTT
cdr3_aa: CSAWDSYTDTQYF

clone_size: .
d_call: TRBD1
v_call: TRBV19
j_call: TRBJ2-7
cdr3_nt: TGTGCCAGCGGACAGGGGGCGAGCGAGCAGTACTTC
cdr3_aa: CASGQGASEQYF

clone_size: .
d_call: .
v_call: TRBV7-9
j_call: TRBJ2-5
cdr3_nt: TGTGCCAGCAGCCTAGAGTGGGGGCAAGAGACCCAGTACTTC
cdr3_aa: CASSLEWGQETQYF

clone_size: few
d_call: TRBD1
v_call: TRBV6-5
j_call: TRBJ2-7
cdr3_nt: TGTGCCAGCAGTTACTCTTGGGACAGGGGGATAAACGGGCAGTACTTC
cdr3_aa: CASSYSWDRGINGQYF

clone_size: few
d_call: .
v_call: TRBV15
j_call: TRBJ2-7
cdr3_nt: TGTGCCACCAGCAGAGATTCGATCCGCGGCCAAAGCTCCTACGAGCAGTACTTC
cdr3_aa: CATSRDSIRGQSSYEQYF

clone_size: many
d_call: .
v_call: TRBV6-1
j_call: TRBJ2-3
cdr3_nt: TGTGCCAGCAACGAGGGCCGTGGAGATACGCAGTATTTT
cdr3_aa: CASNEGRGDTQYF

clone_size: many
d_call: TRBD1
v_call: TRBV28
j_call: TRBJ1-6
cdr3_nt: TGTGCCAGCAGCCCCTTCACAGGGGGTATTTCACCCCTCCACTTT
cdr3_aa: CASSPFTGGISPLHF

clone_size: many
d_call: .
v_call: TRBV3-1
j_call: TRBJ2-5
cdr3_nt: TGTGCCAGCAGCCAAGATCTAGGGAGGGAGACCCAGTACTTC
cdr3_aa: CASSQDLGRETQYF

clone_size: few
d_call: .
v_call: TRBV28
j_call: TRBJ1-5
cdr3_nt: TGTGCCTCCTTCGGGGAGTATAGCAATCAGCCCCAGCATTTT
cdr3_aa: CASFGEYSNQPQHF

clone_size: .
d_call: TRBD2
v_call: TRBV20-1
j_call: TRBJ2-2
cdr3_nt: TGCAGTGCTAGAGAGGGCCTAGCGGGGCCGGGTGGGAGCACCGGGGAGCTGTTTTTT
cdr3_aa: CSAREGLAGPGGSTGELFF

clone_size: many
d_call: .
v_call: TRBV7-9
j_call: TRBJ2-1
cdr3_nt: TGTGCCAGCTTAGGGGGGGAATACAATGAGCAGTTCTTC
cdr3_aa: CASLGGEYNEQFF

clone_size: .
d_call: .
v_call: TRBV7-3
j_call: TRBJ2-2
cdr3_nt: TGTGCCAGCAGCTTAAGCGCACGGACGAACACCGGGGAGCTGTTTTTT
cdr3_aa: CASSLSARTNTGELFF

clone_size: few
d_call: .
v_call: TRBV5-1
j_call: TRBJ1-1
cdr3_nt: TGCGCCAGCAGCATCCAAACAGGCTTGAACACTGAAGCTTTCTTT
cdr3_aa: CASSIQTGLNTEAFF

clone_size: .
d_call: .
v_call: TRBV12-3/TRBV12-4
j_call: TRBJ1-2
cdr3_nt: TGTGCCAGCAGTTCTCACCGTCTCGGACGCAACTATGGCTACACCTTC
cdr3_aa: CASSSHRLGRNYGYTF

clone_size: few
d_call: TRBD2
v_call: TRBV19
j_call: TRBJ2-5
cdr3_nt: TGTGCCAGTAGGGGACTAGCGGACAAGACCCAGTACTTC
cdr3_aa: CASRGLADKTQYF

clone_size: .
d_call: .
v_call: TRBV19
j_call: TRBJ2-1
cdr3_nt: TGTGCCAGTAGCAATACTAGGTGGGGGGCTCACAATGAGCAGTTCTTC
cdr3_aa: CASSNTRWGAHNEQFF

clone_size: .
d_call: TRBD2
v_call: TRBV24-1
j_call: TRBJ2-3
cdr3_nt: TGTGCCACCAGTGATTTGGGACTAGCGGGCACGTTCCCAGATACGCAGTATTTT
cdr3_aa: CATSDLGLAGTFPDTQYF

clone_size: few
d_call: .
v_call: TRBV5-6
j_call: TRBJ2-3
cdr3_nt: TGTGCCAGCAGCTTGGTCAGGGAAGGAACAGATACGCAGTATTTT
cdr3_aa: CASSLVREGTDTQYF

clone_size: .
d_call: .
v_call: TRBV29-1
j_call: TRBJ1-2
cdr3_nt: TGCAGCGTTGAACGGGGAATCTATGGCTACACCTTC
cdr3_aa: CSVERGIYGYTF

clone_size: .
d_call: .
v_call: TRBV20-1
j_call: TRBJ1-6
cdr3_nt: TGCAGTGCTAGAGATACTCGTGGAGGCCGTAATAATTCACCCCTCCACTTT
cdr3_aa: CSARDTRGGRNNSPLHF

clone_size: .
d_call: .
v_call: TRBV4-1
j_call: TRBJ1-3
cdr3_nt: TGCGCCAGCAGCCAAGAGAGCCAGGGTGGAAACACCATATATTTT
cdr3_aa: CASSQESQGGNTIYF

clone_size: .
d_call: .
v_call: TRBV6-2/TRBV6-3
j_call: TRBJ1-1
cdr3_nt: TGTGCCAGCAGCTACCAAACCACGGGAGCGCACGACACTGAAGCTTTCTTT
cdr3_aa: CASSYQTTGAHDTEAFF

clone_size: .
d_call: TRBD2
v_call: TRBV6-1
j_call: TRBJ2-5
cdr3_nt: TGTGCCAGCGCCCATGGGGTTGATAGCGGGTTGATTGGGGAGACCCAGTACTTC
cdr3_aa: CASAHGVDSGLIGETQYF

clone_size: few
d_call: .
v_call: TRBV15
j_call: TRBJ1-5
cdr3_nt: TGTGCCACCAGCAGAGCTGACAGCGGAATCTATCGCAATCAGCCCCAGCATTTT
cdr3_aa: CATSRADSGIYRNQPQHF

clone_size: few
d_call: .
v_call: TRBV2
j_call: TRBJ2-1
cdr3_nt: TGTGCCAGCAGTGAACCCCCTTACAATGAGCAGTTCTTC
cdr3_aa: CASSEPPYNEQFF

clone_size: many
d_call: .
v_call: TRBV6-1
j_call: TRBJ1-1
cdr3_nt: TGTGCCAGCAGTCCGGGGAGTACAGACCTAAGTACTTTCTTT
cdr3_aa: CASSPGSTDLSTFF

clone_size: .
d_call: TRBD1
v_call: TRBV28
j_call: TRBJ2-5
cdr3_nt: TGTGCCGGGTCCGGGACAGGGAAAGAGACCCAGTACTTC
cdr3_aa: CAGSGTGKETQYF

clone_size: many
d_call: .
v_call: TRBV28
j_call: TRBJ1-1
cdr3_nt: TGTGCCAGCAGTACCCTCCGGGGCGTGCACACTGAAGCTTTCTTT
cdr3_aa: CASSTLRGVHTEAFF

clone_size: few
d_call: TRBD1
v_call: TRBV29-1
j_call: TRBJ1-4
cdr3_nt: TGCAGCGTTAAACGCGGGACAGGGCAGGAAAAACTGTTTTTT
cdr3_aa: CSVKRGTGQEKLFF

clone_size: .
d_call: TRBD2
v_call: TRBV9
j_call: TRBJ2-7
cdr3_nt: TGTGCCAGCAGCGTTGAGGCAGGACTAGCGGGAGCATACGGGAACGAGCAGTACTTC
cdr3_aa: CASSVEAGLAGAYGNEQYF

clone_size: few
d_call: TRBD1
v_call: TRBV10-3
j_call: TRBJ2-2
cdr3_nt: TGTGCCATCAGTAAAGGACAGGGCGGAGACGCGAACACCGGGGAGCTGTTTTTT
cdr3_aa: CAISKGQGGDANTGELFF

clone_size: many
d_call: .
v_call: TRBV20-1
j_call: TRBJ2-7
cdr3_nt: TGCAGTGCTAGAGAACTTGCCTACTACGAGCAGTACTTC
cdr3_aa: CSARELAYYEQYF

clone_size: .
d_call: TRBD2
v_call: TRBV7-2
j_call: TRBJ2-5
cdr3_nt: TGTGCCAGCAGCGCCTCGTTGGGATCACTAGCGGGAGGGGGGCAAGAGACCCAGTACTTC
cdr3_aa: CASSASLGSLAGGGQETQYF

clone_size: few
d_call: .
v_call: TRBV2
j_call: TRBJ2-7
cdr3_nt: TGTGCCAGCAGCCCCCCAGCCAGGGGCTACGAGCAGTACTTC
cdr3_aa: CASSPPARGYEQYF

clone_size: .
d_call: .
v_call: TRBV25-1
j_call: TRBJ1-5
cdr3_nt: TGTGCCAGCAGTGTGGGTCAGCGAAGGGACTGGCAGCCCCAGCATTTT
cdr3_aa: CASSVGQRRDWQPQHF

clone_size: .
d_call: TRBD2
v_call: TRBV9
j_call: TRBJ2-2
cdr3_nt: TGTGCCACCTCTACCGGGACTAGCGCCCCCGGGGAGCTGTTTTTT
cdr3_aa: CATSTGTSAPGELFF

clone_size: many
d_call: .
v_call: TRBV28
j_call: TRBJ2-7
cdr3_nt: TGTGCCAGCAGCTTAGGCTACGAGCAGTACTTC
cdr3_aa: CASSLGYEQYF